This T cell receptor beta chain was captured in a study of control samples from healthy donors and cancer patients. With 4 bases removed from V and 0 bases from J, the gap between germline ends came to 21 bases. CDR1 and CDR2 from the germline V gene are MNHNS and SASEGT. The CDR3 runs 18 residues. Data came from immunoSEQ multiplex PCR; TCRdb stores just in-frame clones and leaves some out. The data show more than 85,000 clones, with roughly 80% seen just once and approximately 13% held by the top ten. Sequenced: blood. This sequence joins TRBV6-1 and TRBJ2-5; D possibly corresponds to TRBD2 (6 bases). This sequence originates from a woman aged 50 to 65 in good health. The CDR3 DNA is TGTGCCAGCAGTGGAGGAAGGAGGGGATTGACAGACCAAGAGACCCAGTACTTC. Translating gives CASSGGRRGLTDQETQYF.